Each of the 7 T cell receptor beta chains below was sequenced from the same sample in a study of post-analysis software for immune sequencing data. These TCRs' antigens remain unknown. Broader study findings: Patients showed TRBV5-6, TRBV5-1 and TRBV20-1 among roughly 5 TRBV segments more frequent than in controls.

TCR beta cDNA libraries had unique molecular identifiers. Using its own MiXCR run on the PCR reads, TCRdb lists one record per CDR3 protein. The table includes hundreds of thousands of distinct CDR3 sequences, 30% detected once. Sequenced: blood. Receptor source: a girl under 18 with multiple sclerosis.

The rearrangement links TRBV11-2 to TRBJ2-1; weak D call: TRBD1 (5 bases). V lost 1 base and J 7 bases, leaving 17 bases between the germline ends. CDR1 is SGHAT, CDR2 FQNNGV, per germline. The length of the CDR3 is 16 residues. The CDR3 reads CASSLVGWQGTNEQFF. The CDR3 nucleotides are TGTGCCAGCAGCTTAGTTGGTTGGCAGGGAACGAATGAGCAGTTCTTC.

On this clonotype itself: Mismatch with germline at one junction end may stem from a read error. V and J are TRBV7-2 and TRBJ1-4; D is ambiguous. CDR3 length equals 15 residues. Germline-derived CDR1 and CDR2 are SGHTA and FQGNSA. The CDR3 sequence is CASSARAATNEKRFF. The CDR3 DNA reads TGTGCCAGCAGTGCTAGAGCGGCAACTAATGAAAAACGGTTTTTT.

V and J are TRBV2 and TRBJ2-5; D is unclear. The V end was cut by 1 base, the J end by 4 bases, with 7 bases between. CDR3 size: 13 residues. Germline CDR1 and CDR2: SNHLY and FYNNEI. The CDR3 region is CASSEVLGETQYF. CDR3 DNA: TGTGCCAGCAGTGAAGTTTTAGGAGAGACCCAGTACTTC.

In nucleotides, the CDR3 is TGCGCCAGCAGCCAAGATTTAGCAGGGACGGACACTGAAGCTTTCTTT. It yields the protein CASSQDLAGTDTEAFF. J is TRBJ1-1 and V is TRBV4-1; D perhaps matches TRBD1 (5 bases). The V end lost 0 bases, the J end lost 3 bases, and 14 bases lay between the germline ends. This CDR3 is built from 16 residues. Germline V gene lookup returns CDR1 MGHRA and CDR2 YSYEKL.

The chain joins TRBV13 to TRBJ2-5, with TRBD2 as a possible D gene (5 bases). Looked up from germline, CDR1 is PRHDT and CDR2 is FYEKMQ (reference sequence). The CDR3 is made up of 14 amino acids. The V and J ends lost 0 bases and 6 bases respectively, with 11 bases between them. CDR3 nucleotide sequence: TGTGCCAGCAGCTTAGGCTTAGCGATGAAGACCCAGTACTTC. It yields the protein CASSLGLAMKTQYF.

This clonotype was seen a few times. This sequence joins TRBV9 and TRBJ2-3; TRBD1 might be the D (6 bases). CDR1 SGDLS and CDR2 YYNGEE come from the germline V gene. V was cut by 5 bases and J by 2 bases, with 15 bases left in between. This CDR3 is 15 amino acids long. The CDR3 reads CASSYMGATTDTQYF. In DNA form, the CDR3 reads TGTGCCAGCAGTTACATGGGGGCCACCACAGATACGCAGTATTTT.

This clonotype was seen a few times. The genes are TRBV7-2 and TRBJ1-2; no definite D call. V was pared by 1 base and J by 0 bases, with 12 bases between. This CDR3 is 16 amino acids long. CDR1 is SGHTA, CDR2 FQGNSA, per germline. Written as DNA, the CDR3 is TGTGCCAGCAGCTTAGATCGGGGAGCAGCTAACTATGGCTACACCTTC. It is translated as CASSLDRGAANYGYTF.